This TCR beta chain comes out of a study of PD-1 blockade in classical Hodgkin lymphoma. As to this clone: The sample carries other DNA sequences with the same CDR3.

Relapses following autologous stem cell transplantation were seen in all patients, with brentuximab vedotin exposure varying. Germline CDR1 and CDR2: KGHSH and LQKENI. V lost 6 bases to trimming and J lost 4 bases; unmatched junction nucleotides: 5. CDR3 length: 13 residues. Libraries were prepared by immunoSEQ multiplex PCR; TCRdb keeps only in-frame clonotypes and omits some of them. The sample includes about 93,000 clones, more than 80% of them seen just once. The TCR originated in a human donor with classical Hodgkin lymphoma. The material sequenced was peripheral blood mononuclear cells (PBMCs), taken before the second cycle of nivolumab. The J gene is TRBJ1-1, the V gene TRBV18; 7 bases line up with TRBD1. CDR3 DNA sequence: TGTGCCAGCTCTCCAGGGGGAAGCACTGAAGCTTTCTTT. Its protein product is CASSPGGSTEAFF.